These 10 T cell receptor beta chains were all obtained from the same sample, sequenced in a study of blood T cell repertoires in COVID-19. This table comes from immunoSEQ multiplex PCR, and its TCRdb copy is limited to in-frame clones, with some not included. The table records about 400,000 clones, 70% to 90% of them present only once. Source material: PBMCs or T cells enriched from blood (not recorded which). All receptors derive from a woman aged 40 to 50 with acute COVID-19.

The sample holds a few counts of this clone. V is TRBV5-1 and J is TRBJ1-6; D may be TRBD1 (5 bases). The length of the CDR3 is 15 residues. CDR1 is SGHRS, CDR2 YFSETQ, per germline. V was clipped by 4 bases and J by 8 bases, with 16 bases between them. CDR3 residues: CASSAVGGEDSPLHF. The DNA of the CDR3 is TGCGCCAGCAGCGCAGTCGGGGGAGAGGATTCACCCCTCCACTTT.

V and J are TRBV5-4 and TRBJ1-1, with D perhaps TRBD1 (5 bases). CDR3 length equals 14 residues. Trimming removed 4 bases at V and 5 bases at J, with 15 bases between. Germline V CDR1 and CDR2: SGHNT, YYREEE (reference sequence). This CDR3 reads CASSPKEGATEAFF. In DNA, the CDR3 is TGTGCCAGCAGCCCCAAGGAAGGGGCGACTGAAGCTTTCTTT.

This clone was recorded once. J is TRBJ2-3 and V is TRBV7-9; 8 nucleotides line up with TRBD1. The J segment lost 4 bases and the V segment lost 5 bases, leaving 5 bases of the junction unmatched. The CDR3 runs 14 residues. The germline CDR1 and CDR2 sequences are SEHNR and FQNEAQ (reference sequence). CDR3 protein: CASSLDRGADTQYF. CDR3 bases: TGTGCCAGCAGCCTCGACAGGGGAGCAGATACGCAGTATTTT.

The chain recombines TRBV9 with TRBJ1-3, with D unresolved. Trimming stripped 2 bases from V and 0 bases from J, with 9 bases between. CDR3 length equals 15 residues. CDR1 and CDR2 from the germline V gene are SGDLS and YYNGEE. CDR3 in amino acids: CASSVLGFSGNTIYF. CDR3 DNA sequence: TGTGCCAGCAGCGTTCTCGGGTTCTCTGGAAACACCATATATTTT.

The V call is TRBV5-4, the J call TRBJ1-1; 7 nucleotides match TRBD1. Germline loops: CDR1 SGHNT, CDR2 YYREEE (reference sequence). With 5 bases clipped from V and 6 bases from J, the junction kept 7 bases outside the gene matches. The CDR3 is 13 residues long. CDR3 nucleotide sequence: TGTGCCAGCAGACTGGGGACAGAGGCTGAAGCTTTCTTT. Translation: CASRLGTEAEAFF.

Comment on this clone: Other nucleotide sequences in the sample specify the same CDR3. This chain uses TRBV29-1 with TRBJ1-5; 7 positions agree with TRBD1. The V segment lost 6 bases and the J segment 0 bases; nucleotides outside the gene matches: 2. CDR1 SQVTM and CDR2 ANQGSEA come from the germline V gene. The CDR3 spans 13 residues. The chain's CDR3 is CSVGTASNQPQHF. In DNA, the CDR3 is TGCAGCGTAGGGACAGCTAGCAATCAGCCCCAGCATTTT.

The chain recombines TRBV2 with TRBJ1-4; a possible D gene is TRBD1 (5 bases). The length of the CDR3 is 14 residues. The germline gives CDR1 SNHLY, CDR2 FYNNEI. The ends were cut back, 6 bases at V and 8 bases at J, with 16 bases in the middle. The CDR3 DNA follows: TGTGCCAGCAGCGTCAGGGAAGGAAGGGAAAAACTGTTTTTT. It encodes CASSVREGREKLFF.

The gene calls are TRBV28 and TRBJ1-3; no clear D. Germline loops: CDR1 MDHEN, CDR2 SYDVKM. V was trimmed by 1 base and J by 4 bases, leaving 2 bases between them. This CDR3 has 12 residues. The chain's CDR3 is CASSLSGNTIYF. DNA for the CDR3: TGTGCCAGCAGTTTATCGGGAAACACCATATATTTT.

On this clone itself: This same CDR3 is encoded by further DNA sequences in the sample. The V and J genes are TRBV30 and TRBJ1-6; 7 nucleotides align to TRBD1. Germline CDR1 reads GTSNPN; CDR2 reads SVGIG (reference sequence). V lost 1 base, J lost 0 bases, and 6 bases stayed unmatched. The CDR3 sequence is 17 residues long. CDR3: CAWSDLTGSSYNSPLHF. The CDR3 DNA reads as TGTGCCTGGAGTGATTTGACAGGGAGCTCCTATAATTCACCCCTCCACTTT.

This chain links TRBV29-1 with TRBJ2-7; D unclear. The CDR3 length is 13 residues. From germline, CDR1 is SQVTM and CDR2 ANQGSEA. V shed 2 bases and J shed 2 bases, with 10 bases lying between them. The CDR3 protein is CSVELGRTYEQYF. CDR3 coding DNA: TGCAGCGTTGAATTGGGCAGAACCTACGAGCAGTACTTC.